This entry features one T cell receptor (beta chain) sequence. Which antigen it targets is not known. No base quality information exists; no much larger clone differs at one position. Genomic DNA was isolated from the sorted cells so that the TCRbeta CDR3 region could be sequenced. TCRbeta CDR3 regions were sequenced using the immunoSEQ Assay. TCRdb's version of the immuneACCESS table is confined to in-frame rearrangements and falls short of the full clone set. An unresolved V gene accounts for under half of the shortfall where checked; the remainder is of unknown origin. The sample contains 45,000 to 65,000 clones, 80% to 90% of them found a single time. The top ten clones comprise 13% to 15% of the sample. Counted from cysteine to phenylalanine, this CDR3 has 17 amino acids. The only DNA kept is the CDR3, 51 bases in frame from the first base. CDR1 LGHNA and CDR2 YSLEER are derived from the germline V gene. At the junction V is shortened by 1 base and J by 4 bases; bases outside the gene matches: 9.

Patients with autoimmune disease history or receiving systemic immunosuppression were excluded from the trial. In every dose cohort, peripheral blood was drawn for TCR sequencing at baseline, cycle 4 day 1, and cycle 7 day 1. Samples came from an open-label, multicenter, first-in-human phase I dose-escalation trial of ivuxolimab. The trial enrolled adults with locally advanced or metastatic head and neck squamous cell, hepatocellular, melanoma or renal cell carcinoma. Before TCR sequencing, CD4+ and CD8+ T cells were separately sorted from peripheral blood. The data were taken from a study of OX40 agonist ivuxolimab in advanced cancers. With respect to the entire study: Ivuxolimab, which targeted the costimulatory receptor OX40 (CD134), was an agonistic, fully human IgG2 monoclonal antibody. Peripheral TCRbeta sequencing aimed to test whether ivuxolimab altered TCR sequence diversity and caused clonal T-cell expansion. Partial responses occurred in three dose-escalation patients, of whom one had hepatocellular carcinoma and two had cutaneous melanoma. Of the approximately 50 patients in dose escalation, about 20 had hepatocellular carcinoma, about 15 had melanoma, 9 had renal cell carcinoma and 9 had head and neck cancer. Prior anti-PD-1, anti-PD-L1 or anti-CTLA-4 therapy was permitted, and 40% of dose-escalation patients had received checkpoint inhibitors. The paper reports the monotherapy dose-escalation portion (N of about 50 patients) of the phase I ivuxolimab trial. In the dose-escalation cohort, 75% to 85% of patients were male, and the mean age was roughly 56 years with a range of about 20 to 90. Intravenous ivuxolimab was administered to patients every 2 weeks at six dose levels: 0.01, 0.1, 0.3, 1.5, 3 and 10 mg/kg.

On the study overall, not on this receptor specifically: Low levels of normalized T-cell clonal expansion were also seen in some patients who did not respond. Which antigens the clonally expanded peripheral T cells were specific for was not determined. Partial responders in the 0.1-3.0 mg/kg groups had among the lowest normalized peripheral clonal expansion, especially among CD8+ T cells. On average, CD8+ T cells showed more expanded clones than CD4+ T cells after ivuxolimab. At doses of 0.1 to 3.0 mg/kg, clonal expansion of both CD4+ and CD8+ blood T cells was observed from baseline to week 6.

The TCR originated in an adult with an advanced solid tumor such as melanoma, head and neck, liver or kidney cancer. Sequenced material: CD4+ or CD8+ T cells sorted from blood, taken in a trial of the OX40 agonist ivuxolimab. The V gene is TRBV4-3 and the J gene is TRBJ2-1; 8 middle bases align to TRBD2. The DNA sequence reads TGCGCCAGCAGCCAAGTTTACGGGGGGGCCGGTTACAATGAGCAGTTCTTC. It is translated as CASSQVYGGAGYNEQFF.